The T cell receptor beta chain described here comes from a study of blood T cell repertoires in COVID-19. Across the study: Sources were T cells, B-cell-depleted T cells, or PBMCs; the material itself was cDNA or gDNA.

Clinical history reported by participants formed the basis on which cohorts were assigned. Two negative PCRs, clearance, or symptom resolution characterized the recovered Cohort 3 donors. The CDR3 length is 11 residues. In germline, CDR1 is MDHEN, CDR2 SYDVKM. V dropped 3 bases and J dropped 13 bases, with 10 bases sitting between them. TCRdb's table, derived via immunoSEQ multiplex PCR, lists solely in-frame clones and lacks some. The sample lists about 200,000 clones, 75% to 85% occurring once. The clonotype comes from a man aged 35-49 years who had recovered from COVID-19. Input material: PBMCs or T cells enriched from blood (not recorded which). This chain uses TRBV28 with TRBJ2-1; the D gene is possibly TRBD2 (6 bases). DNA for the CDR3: TGTGCCAGCAGTTTGCGGGACCCCCAGTTCTTC. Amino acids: CASSLRDPQFF. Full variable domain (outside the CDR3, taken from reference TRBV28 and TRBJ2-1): DVKVTQSSRYLVKRTGEKVFLECVQDMDHENMFWYRQDPGLGLRLIYFSYDVKMKEKGDIPEGYSVSREKKERFSLILESASTNQTSMYLCASSLRDPQFFGPGTRLTVL.